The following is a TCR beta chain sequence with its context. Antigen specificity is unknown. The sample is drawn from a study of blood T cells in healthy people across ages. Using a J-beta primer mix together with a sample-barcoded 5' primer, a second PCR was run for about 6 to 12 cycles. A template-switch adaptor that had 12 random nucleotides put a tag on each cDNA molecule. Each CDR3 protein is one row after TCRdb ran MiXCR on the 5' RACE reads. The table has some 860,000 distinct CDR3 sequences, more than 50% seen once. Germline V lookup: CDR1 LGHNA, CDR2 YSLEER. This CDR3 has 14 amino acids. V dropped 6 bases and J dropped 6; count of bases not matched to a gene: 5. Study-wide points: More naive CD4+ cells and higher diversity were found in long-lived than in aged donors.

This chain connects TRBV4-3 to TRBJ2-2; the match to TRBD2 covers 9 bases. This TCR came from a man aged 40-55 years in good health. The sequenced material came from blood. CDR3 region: CASSPGTSPGELFF. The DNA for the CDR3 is TGCGCCAGCAGTCCCGGGACTAGCCCCGGGGAGCTGTTTTTT.